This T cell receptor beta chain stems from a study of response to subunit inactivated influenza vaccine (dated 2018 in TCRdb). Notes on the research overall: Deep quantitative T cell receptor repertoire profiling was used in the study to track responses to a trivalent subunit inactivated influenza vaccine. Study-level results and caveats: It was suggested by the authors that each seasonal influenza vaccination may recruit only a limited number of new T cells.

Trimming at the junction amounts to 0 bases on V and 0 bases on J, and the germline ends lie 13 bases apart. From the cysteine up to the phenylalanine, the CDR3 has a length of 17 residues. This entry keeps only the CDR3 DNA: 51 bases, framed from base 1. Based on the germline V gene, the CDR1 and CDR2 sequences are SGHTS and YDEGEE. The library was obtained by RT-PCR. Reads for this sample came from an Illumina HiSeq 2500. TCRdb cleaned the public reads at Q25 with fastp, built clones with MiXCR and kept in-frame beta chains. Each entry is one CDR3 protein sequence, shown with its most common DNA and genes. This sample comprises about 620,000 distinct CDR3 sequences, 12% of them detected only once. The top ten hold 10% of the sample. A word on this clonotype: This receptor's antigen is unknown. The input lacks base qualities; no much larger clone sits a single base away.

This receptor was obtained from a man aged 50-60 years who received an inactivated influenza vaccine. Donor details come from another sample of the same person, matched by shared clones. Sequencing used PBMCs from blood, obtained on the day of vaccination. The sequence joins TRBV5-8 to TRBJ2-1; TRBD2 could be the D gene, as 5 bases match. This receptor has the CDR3 CASSLVSGYSSYNEQFF. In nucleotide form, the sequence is TGTGCCAGCAGCTTGGTAAGCGGCTACAGCTCCTACAATGAGCAGTTCTTC.